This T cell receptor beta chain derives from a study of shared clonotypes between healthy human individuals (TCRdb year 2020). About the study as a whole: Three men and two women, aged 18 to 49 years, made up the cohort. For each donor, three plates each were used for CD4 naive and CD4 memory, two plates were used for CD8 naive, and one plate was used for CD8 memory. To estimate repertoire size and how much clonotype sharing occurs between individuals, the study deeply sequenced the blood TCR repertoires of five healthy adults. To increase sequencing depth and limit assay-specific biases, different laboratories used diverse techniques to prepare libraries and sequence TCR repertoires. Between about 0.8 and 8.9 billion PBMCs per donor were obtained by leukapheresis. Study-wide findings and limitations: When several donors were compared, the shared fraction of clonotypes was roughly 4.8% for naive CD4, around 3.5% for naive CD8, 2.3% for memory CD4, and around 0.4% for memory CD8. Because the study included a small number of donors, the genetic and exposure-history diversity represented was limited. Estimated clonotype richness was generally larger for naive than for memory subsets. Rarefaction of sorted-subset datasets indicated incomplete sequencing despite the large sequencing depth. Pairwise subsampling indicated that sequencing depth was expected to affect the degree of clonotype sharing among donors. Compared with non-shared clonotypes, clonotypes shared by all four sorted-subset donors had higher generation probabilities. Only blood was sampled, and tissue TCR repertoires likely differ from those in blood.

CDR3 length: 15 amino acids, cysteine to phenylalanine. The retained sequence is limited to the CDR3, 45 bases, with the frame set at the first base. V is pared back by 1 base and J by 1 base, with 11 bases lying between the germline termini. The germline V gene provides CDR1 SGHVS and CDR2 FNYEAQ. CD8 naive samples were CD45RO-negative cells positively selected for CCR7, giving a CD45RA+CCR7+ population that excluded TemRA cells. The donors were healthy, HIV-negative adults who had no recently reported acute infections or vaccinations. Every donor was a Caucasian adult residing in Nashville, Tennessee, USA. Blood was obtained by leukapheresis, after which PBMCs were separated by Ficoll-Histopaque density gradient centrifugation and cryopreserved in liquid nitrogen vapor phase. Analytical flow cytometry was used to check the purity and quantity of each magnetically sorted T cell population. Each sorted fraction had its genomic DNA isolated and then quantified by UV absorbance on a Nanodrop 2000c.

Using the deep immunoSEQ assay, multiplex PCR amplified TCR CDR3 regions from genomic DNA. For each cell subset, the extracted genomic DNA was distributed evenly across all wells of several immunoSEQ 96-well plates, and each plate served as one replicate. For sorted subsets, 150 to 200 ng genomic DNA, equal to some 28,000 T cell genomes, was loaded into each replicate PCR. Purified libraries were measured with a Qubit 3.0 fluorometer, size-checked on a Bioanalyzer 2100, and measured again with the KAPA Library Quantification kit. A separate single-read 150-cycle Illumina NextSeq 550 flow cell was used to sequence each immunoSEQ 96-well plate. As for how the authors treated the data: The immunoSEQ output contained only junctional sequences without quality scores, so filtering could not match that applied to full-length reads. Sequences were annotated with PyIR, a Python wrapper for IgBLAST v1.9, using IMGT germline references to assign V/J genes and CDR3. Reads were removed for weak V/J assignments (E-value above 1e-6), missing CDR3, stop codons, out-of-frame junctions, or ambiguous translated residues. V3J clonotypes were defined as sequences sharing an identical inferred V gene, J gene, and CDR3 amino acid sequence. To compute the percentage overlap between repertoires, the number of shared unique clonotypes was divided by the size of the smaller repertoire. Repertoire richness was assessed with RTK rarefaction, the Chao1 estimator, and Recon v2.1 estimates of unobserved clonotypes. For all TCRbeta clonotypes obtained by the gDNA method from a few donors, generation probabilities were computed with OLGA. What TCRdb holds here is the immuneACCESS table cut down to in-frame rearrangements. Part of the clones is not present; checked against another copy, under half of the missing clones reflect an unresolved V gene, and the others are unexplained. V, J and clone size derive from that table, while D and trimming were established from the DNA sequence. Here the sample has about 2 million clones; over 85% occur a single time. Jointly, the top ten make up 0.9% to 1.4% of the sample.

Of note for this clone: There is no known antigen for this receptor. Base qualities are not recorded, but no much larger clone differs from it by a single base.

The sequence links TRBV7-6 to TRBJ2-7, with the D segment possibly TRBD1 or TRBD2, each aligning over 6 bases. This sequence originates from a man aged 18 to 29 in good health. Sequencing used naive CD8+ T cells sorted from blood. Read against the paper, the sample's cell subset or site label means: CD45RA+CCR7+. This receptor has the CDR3 CASSLEGDWSYEQYF. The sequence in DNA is TGTGCCAGCAGCTTAGAGGGGGACTGGTCCTACGAGCAGTACTTC. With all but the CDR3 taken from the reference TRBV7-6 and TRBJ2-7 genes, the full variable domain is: GAGVSQSPRYKVTKRGQDVALRCDPISGHVSLYWYRQALGQGPEFLTYFNYEAQQDKSGLPNDRFSAERPEGSISTLTIQRTEQRDSAMYRCASSLEGDWSYEQYFGPGTRLTVT.